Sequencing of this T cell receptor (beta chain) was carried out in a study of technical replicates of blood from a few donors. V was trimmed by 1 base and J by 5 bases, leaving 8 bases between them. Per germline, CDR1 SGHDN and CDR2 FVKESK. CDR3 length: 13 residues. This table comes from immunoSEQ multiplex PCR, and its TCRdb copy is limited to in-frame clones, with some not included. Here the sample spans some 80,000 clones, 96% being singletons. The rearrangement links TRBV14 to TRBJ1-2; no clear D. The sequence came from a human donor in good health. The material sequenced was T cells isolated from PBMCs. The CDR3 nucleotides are TGTGCCAGCAGCCAAGCTTCAGATTATGGCTACACCTTC. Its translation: CASSQASDYGYTF.